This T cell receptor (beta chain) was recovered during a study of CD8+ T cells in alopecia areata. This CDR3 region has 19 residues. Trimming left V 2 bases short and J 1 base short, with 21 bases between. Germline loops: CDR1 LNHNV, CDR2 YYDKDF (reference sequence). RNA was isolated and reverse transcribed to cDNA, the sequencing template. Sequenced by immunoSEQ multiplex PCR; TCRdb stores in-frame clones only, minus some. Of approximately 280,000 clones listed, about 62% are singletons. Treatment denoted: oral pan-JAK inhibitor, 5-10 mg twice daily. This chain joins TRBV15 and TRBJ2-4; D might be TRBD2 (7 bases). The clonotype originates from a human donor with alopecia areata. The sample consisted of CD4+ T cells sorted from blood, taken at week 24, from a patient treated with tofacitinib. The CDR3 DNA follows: TGTGCCACCAGCAGATCTCGGGGGGCCGGGAGACAGGCCAAAAACATTCAGTACTTC. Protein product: CATSRSRGAGRQAKNIQYF.